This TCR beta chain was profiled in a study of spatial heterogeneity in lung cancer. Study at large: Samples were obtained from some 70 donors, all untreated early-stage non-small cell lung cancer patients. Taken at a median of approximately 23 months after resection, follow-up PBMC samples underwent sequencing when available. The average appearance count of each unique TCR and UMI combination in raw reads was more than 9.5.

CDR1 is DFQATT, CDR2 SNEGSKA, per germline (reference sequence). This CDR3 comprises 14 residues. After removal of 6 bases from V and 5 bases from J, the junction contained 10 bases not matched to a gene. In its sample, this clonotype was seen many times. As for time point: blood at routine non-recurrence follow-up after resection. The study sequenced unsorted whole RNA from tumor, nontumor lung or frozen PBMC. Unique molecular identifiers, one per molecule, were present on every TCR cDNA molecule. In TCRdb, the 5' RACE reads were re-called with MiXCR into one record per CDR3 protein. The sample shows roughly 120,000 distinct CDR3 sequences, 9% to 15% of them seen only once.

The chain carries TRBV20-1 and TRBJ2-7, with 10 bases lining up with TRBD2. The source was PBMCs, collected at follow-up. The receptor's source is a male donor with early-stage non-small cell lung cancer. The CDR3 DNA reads TGCAGTGCGATCAGCGGGGGGGCATTCCACGAGCAGTACTTC. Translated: CSAISGGAFHEQYF.